This is a list of T cell receptor beta chains from one sample in a study of CD8 T cells in Susac syndrome. From the immunoSEQ multiplex PCR reads, TCRdb called clonotypes with MiXCR, one entry per CDR3 protein. The sample lists about 140,000 distinct CDR3 sequences, around 94% occurring once. The sequencing input was CD8+ T cells from PBMCs. These receptors were taken from a human donor in good health. The CDR3 runs from the conserved cysteine through the conserved F or W. A D gene is named only where the DNA matches it firmly. Some rows mark clone size as missing; the rest say once, few, many or name a class of expanded clone.

d_call	v_call	clone_size	j_call	cdr3_aa	cdr3_nt
TRBD2	TRBV5-1	.	TRBJ2-2	CASSLLAGEDGELFF	TGCGCCAGCAGCTTACTAGCGGGAGAGGACGGGGAGCTGTTTTTT
.	TRBV12-3/TRBV12-4	.	TRBJ2-1	CACQGTYNEQFF	TGTGCTTGCCAGGGGACCTACAATGAGCAGTTCTTC
.	TRBV29-1	.	TRBJ2-2	CSVASTNTGELFF	TGCAGCGTTGCCAGTACGAACACCGGGGAGCTGTTTTTT
.	TRBV11-2	.	TRBJ2-7	CASSLDGAEQYF	TGTGCCAGCAGCTTAGATGGAGCTGAGCAGTACTTC
TRBD2	TRBV20-1	once	TRBJ2-7	CSARISGSNEQYF	TGCAGTGCTAGAATTAGCGGGAGTAACGAGCAGTACTTC
.	TRBV14	.	TRBJ2-7	CASSPRDSTYEQYF	TGTGCCAGCAGCCCGCGGGACAGCACCTACGAGCAGTACTTC
TRBD2	TRBV20-1	.	TRBJ2-1	CSARRVAGVGSAYNEQFF	TGCAGTGCTAGGCGGGTAGCGGGAGTAGGATCGGCCTACAATGAGCAGTTCTTC
TRBD1	TRBV19	.	TRBJ2-1	CASSAGQGHEQFF	TGTGCCAGTAGTGCGGGACAGGGCCATGAGCAGTTCTTC
.	TRBV18	.	TRBJ2-2	CASSPSGNTGELFF	TGTGCCAGCTCACCCTCTGGGAACACCGGGGAGCTGTTTTTT
.	TRBV12-3/TRBV12-4	.	TRBJ1-1	CASSSYSWNTEAFF	TGTGCCAGCAGTTCATATTCTTGGAACACTGAAGCTTTCTTT
.	TRBV29-1	.	TRBJ2-1	CSASPGDHNEQFF	TGCAGCGCCAGTCCGGGGGACCACAATGAGCAGTTCTTC
.	TRBV4-2	.	TRBJ2-7	CASSQVLYASSYEQYF	TGTGCCAGCAGCCAAGTGTTGTACGCTAGCTCCTACGAGCAGTACTTC
.	TRBV9	.	TRBJ1-4	CASSVEDPGEKLFF	TGTGCCAGCAGCGTAGAGGACCCCGGCGAAAAACTGTTTTTT
.	TRBV27	once	TRBJ2-3	CASSPRDQAQYF	TGTGCCAGCAGCCCAAGGGACCAGGCGCAGTATTTT
.	TRBV28	.	TRBJ1-1	CASSFRRAVGLTNTEAFF	TGTGCCAGCAGTTTTCGTAGGGCCGTGGGACTCACGAACACTGAAGCTTTCTTT
.	TRBV19	few	TRBJ1-1	CASSQGTEAFF	TGCGCCAGCAGCCAAGGAACTGAAGCTTTCTTT
.	TRBV30	.	TRBJ2-7	CAWSAGHEQYF	TGTGCCTGGAGTGCCGGCCACGAGCAGTACTTC
TRBD1	TRBV4-2	.	TRBJ2-7	CASSHRGPEQYF	TGTGCCAGCAGCCATAGGGGGCCCGAGCAGTACTTC